The 25 T cell receptor beta chains below all came from one sample that was sequenced in a study of cytomegalovirus exposure and HLA in healthy donors (dated by TCRdb to the late 2010s). The library was built by means of the immunoSEQ multiplex PCR assay. For the multiplex PCR, a mixture combining 60 forward primers for TCR Vbeta segments and 13 reverse primers for TCR Jbeta segments was used. The clones in this table, taken by TCRdb from immuneACCESS, are in-frame only. Not every clone is retained; where verified, under half of the shortfall comes from an unresolved V gene, and the cause of the rest is unknown. A total of about 130,000 clones appear in this sample, about 70% of them only once. The ten largest clones represent about 3.4% of the sample. Sequencing was performed on PBMCs. These receptors were taken from a man between 35 and 55 years old in good health and CMV-seronegative.

The V call is TRBV27, the J call TRBJ2-3, with TRBD2 as a possible D gene (6 bases). CDR1 is MNHEY, CDR2 SMNVEV, per germline (reference sequence). The CDR3 has 15 amino acids. Deletions cut 2 bases from V and 2 bases from J, with 11 bases between. CDR3 nucleotide sequence: TGTGCCAGCAGTTTAACGGCGGGGTCCACAGATACGCAGTATTTT. This gives the protein CASSLTAGSTDTQYF.

The chain has TRBV4-1 and TRBJ2-7; the D gene is possibly TRBD2 (5 bases). From germline, CDR1 is MGHRA and CDR2 YSYEKL. This CDR3 region has 17 residues. Trimming removed 3 bases at V and 2 bases at J, with 20 bases between. The CDR3 protein is CASSHHPPAAEAYEQYF. CDR3 coding DNA: TGCGCCAGCAGCCATCACCCCCCAGCGGCGGAGGCCTACGAGCAGTACTTC.

The V call is TRBV4-3, the J call TRBJ2-1; 10 bases match TRBD1. Germline V gene data show CDR1 as LGHNA and CDR2 as YSLEER. The CDR3 extends over 16 amino acids. Trimming removed 2 bases from V and 8 bases from J; junction bases left unmatched: 9. The CDR3: CASSQIGTGVLDEQFF. CDR3 in DNA: TGCGCCAGCAGCCAAATCGGGACAGGGGTTTTGGATGAGCAGTTCTTC.

The genes are TRBV10-3 and TRBJ2-7; a weak D match, TRBD1 (6 bases). The germline gives CDR1 ENHRY, CDR2 SYGVKD. Trimming removed 6 bases from V and 5 bases from J, with 14 bases in between. This CDR3 is built from 13 residues. The CDR3 DNA reads as TGTGCCATCAGGGAAGGGTCAGGGGACGAGCAGTACTTC. Encoded protein: CAIREGSGDEQYF.

The chain joins TRBV7-2 to TRBJ1-2; D possibly corresponds to TRBD1 (5 bases). The CDR3 is made up of 14 amino acids. Trimming pared 7 bases from V and 7 bases from J, leaving 19 bases between. Germline CDR1 and CDR2: SGHTA and FQGNSA. The CDR3 spells CASTPRQGISGYTF. Here the CDR3 DNA reads TGTGCCAGCACCCCTAGGCAGGGTATTAGTGGCTACACCTTC.

This chain links TRBV19 with TRBJ2-7, with D perhaps TRBD2 (5 bases). CDR1 is LNHDA and CDR2 is SQIVND in the germline V gene (reference sequence). CDR3 length: 14 residues. Trimming took 4 bases from V and 6 from J, leaving 16 bases between them. The CDR3 nucleotides are TGTGCCAGTAGTAGCAACCTTCGGGGAAGCGAGCAGTACTTC. It codes for CASSSNLRGSEQYF.

This clone was observed a few times. CDR3 coding DNA: TGTGCCAGCAGCTTTGACACCTACTACGAGCAGTACTTC. It yields the protein CASSFDTYYEQYF. The chain recombines TRBV7-9 with TRBJ2-7; D remains unclear. This CDR3 spans 13 amino acids. The V and J ends lost 3 bases and 3 bases respectively, with 9 bases between them. Germline assignment: CDR1 SEHNR and CDR2 FQNEAQ (reference sequence).

This clone was observed once. V and J are TRBV28 and TRBJ1-2; 9 nucleotides agree with TRBD1. Germline CDR1 and CDR2: MDHEN and SYDVKM. Trimming took 6 bases from V and 7 from J; bases not matched to a gene: 6. CDR3 length: 13 residues. This chain's CDR3 is CASSTGGGFGYTF. CDR3 coding DNA: TGTGCCAGCAGCACAGGGGGCGGGTTTGGCTACACCTTC.

CDR3 in amino acids: CASSQDEGSSYEQYF. In DNA form, the CDR3 reads TGCGCCAGCAGCCAAGACGAGGGCAGTTCCTACGAGCAGTACTTC. The V gene is TRBV4-1, the J gene TRBJ2-7, with D tentatively TRBD2 (5 bases). V gave up 0 bases and J gave up 1 base, with 10 bases separating them. This CDR3 comprises 15 residues. Germline CDR1 and CDR2: MGHRA and YSYEKL.

The genes are TRBV5-4 and TRBJ2-3, with D unclear. Germline V gene data show CDR1 as SGHNT and CDR2 as YYREEE (reference sequence). With 3 bases removed from V and 5 bases from J, the gap between germline ends came to 4 bases. The CDR3 extends over 11 amino acids. The chain's CDR3 is CASSSLDTQYF. The CDR3 bases are TGTGCCAGCAGCTCCCTAGATACGCAGTATTTT.

The V call is TRBV6-6, the J call TRBJ1-2, with 8 bases identical to TRBD1. Looked up from germline, CDR1 is MNHNY and CDR2 is SVGAGI (reference sequence). The J segment lost 5 bases and the V segment lost 2 bases, leaving 7 bases of the junction unmatched. There are 15 residues in the CDR3. The CDR3 loop reads CASSYDGGTGYGYTF. The CDR3 nucleotides are TGTGCCAGCAGTTACGACGGCGGGACAGGATATGGCTACACCTTC.

The chain couples TRBV4-3 to TRBJ2-5; 8 bases line up with TRBD2. Looked up from germline, CDR1 is LGHNA and CDR2 is YSLEER. CDR3 length: 15 amino acids. V was clipped by 4 bases and J by 2 bases; unmatched bases: 6. The CDR3: CASSPWASGQETQYF. DNA of the CDR3: TGCGCCAGCAGCCCATGGGCTAGCGGGCAAGAGACCCAGTACTTC.

V gene TRBV28 combines with J gene TRBJ2-1, with D unclear. V lost 2 bases, J lost 0 bases, and 5 bases lay in between. Germline V lookup: CDR1 MDHEN, CDR2 SYDVKM. This CDR3 spans 14 amino acids. CDR3 amino acids: CASSLHSSYNEQFF. The CDR3, as DNA: TGTGCCAGCAGTTTACACAGCTCCTACAATGAGCAGTTCTTC.

The chain uses TRBV30 and TRBJ2-7, with D maybe TRBD1 (5 bases). Germline assignment: CDR1 GTSNPN and CDR2 SVGIG (reference sequence). The CDR3 is made up of 13 amino acids. Trimming cost V 2 bases and J 3 bases, with 11 bases left between them. Here the CDR3 reads CAWSTAGNYEQYF. In DNA form, the CDR3 reads TGTGCCTGGAGTACGGCAGGGAACTACGAGCAGTACTTC.

The chain joins TRBV6-6 to TRBJ2-5; the match to TRBD2 covers 7 bases. This CDR3 is built from 13 residues. Germline trimming cut 6 bases from V and 5 bases from J; bases unmatched to any gene: 6. Germline V CDR1 and CDR2: MNHNY, SVGAGI (reference sequence). CDR3 coding DNA: TGTGCCAGCAGATCGGGGGGAGTGGAGACCCAGTACTTC. Translating it yields CASRSGGVETQYF.

A few counts support this clone. The V gene is TRBV6-5, the J gene TRBJ2-7; no definite D call. Germline-derived CDR1 and CDR2 are MNHEY and SVGAGI. V was shortened by 0 bases and J by 0 bases, with 9 bases between the two germline ends. The CDR3 covers 15 residues. Written as DNA, the CDR3 is TGTGCCAGCAGTTACTCGGAGACGGCCTCCTACGAGCAGTACTTC. Translated, it gives CASSYSETASYEQYF.

The rearrangement links TRBV19 to TRBJ1-5; tentative D call: TRBD1 (6 bases). V gave up 3 bases and J gave up 4 bases, with 13 bases separating them. There are 15 residues in the CDR3. Germline V lookup: CDR1 LNHDA, CDR2 SQIVND (reference sequence). The CDR3 DNA is TGTGCCAGTAGTATTGGGGGGGCAGGGAATCAGCCCCAGCATTTT. As protein: CASSIGGAGNQPQHF. Full variable domain (outside the CDR3, taken from reference TRBV19 and TRBJ1-5): DGGITQSPKYLFRKEGQNVTLSCEQNLNHDAMYWYRQDPGQGLRLIYYSQIVNDFQKGDIAEGYSVSREKKESFPLTVTSAQKNPTAFYLCASSIGGAGNQPQHFGDGTRLSIL.

This clone was observed a single time. The chain carries TRBV6-5 and TRBJ2-3, with D perhaps TRBD1 (5 bases). The CDR3 has 16 amino acids. V was pared by 0 bases and J by 1 base, with 11 bases between. Germline-derived CDR1 and CDR2 are MNHEY and SVGAGI. The CDR3 region is CASSYSSGAGTDTQYF. The CDR3 DNA reads TGTGCCAGCAGTTACTCGAGTGGGGCCGGCACAGATACGCAGTATTTT.

The CDR3 DNA follows: TGTGCCAGCAGCCCCGGGTTGGCCAAAAACATTCAGTACTTC. Translated, it gives CASSPGLAKNIQYF. The chain has TRBV7-2 and TRBJ2-4, with unresolved D. Per germline, CDR1 SGHTA and CDR2 FQGNSA. The CDR3 loop spans 14 amino acids. The germline V and J ends were trimmed by 5 bases and 1 base, with 9 bases remaining between them.

The rearrangement joins TRBV6-5 to TRBJ2-3; TRBD2 matches 9 bases. The CDR3 length is 16 residues. Germline CDR1 is MNHEY and CDR2 is SVGAGI. The trim removed 0 bases at V and 5 bases at J, leaving 6 bases unmatched. In DNA, the CDR3 is TGTGCCAGCAGTTACTCTGGCGGGGGGGCGAGAGATACGCAGTATTTT. Translating gives CASSYSGGGARDTQYF.

The chain couples TRBV10-1 to TRBJ1-2, with TRBD1 as a possible D gene (6 bases). V was shortened by 0 bases and J by 2 bases, with 10 bases between the two germline ends. The CDR3 spans 15 residues. Germline V lookup: CDR1 WNHNN, CDR2 SYGVQD (reference sequence). This chain's CDR3 is CASSESRTDNYGYTF. DNA for the CDR3: TGCGCCAGCAGTGAGTCACGGACAGACAACTATGGCTACACCTTC.

The rearrangement uses TRBV6-6 and TRBJ2-7; 7 bases match TRBD2. Germline V gene data show CDR1 as MNHNY and CDR2 as SVGAGI (reference sequence). The CDR3 is 15 amino acids. The V segment lost 2 bases and the J segment 0 bases; nucleotides outside the gene matches: 4. For the CDR3, the DNA is TGTGCCAGCAGTTACCGGGGGAGGGCCTCCTACGAGCAGTACTTC. It is translated as CASSYRGRASYEQYF.

The chain is built from TRBV5-1 and TRBJ2-2, with 7 bases that match TRBD1. Unmatched junction bases numbered 7, after V lost 4 bases and J lost 4 bases. The CDR3 extends over 15 amino acids. In germline, CDR1 is SGHRS, CDR2 YFSETQ. The CDR3 DNA sequence: TGCGCCAGCAGCGCGAGGGGGCCGGGCACCGGGGAGCTGTTTTTT. This gives the protein CASSARGPGTGELFF.

The J gene is TRBJ1-2, the V gene TRBV5-1; 11 bases are a match to TRBD1. Unmatched junction bases numbered 13, after V lost 4 bases and J lost 8 bases. Germline CDR1 is SGHRS and CDR2 is YFSETQ. The CDR3 sequence is 16 residues long. CDR3 coding DNA: TGCGCCAGCAGCGATAAACCCCAGGGACAGGGGGACGGCTACACCTTC. This translates into CASSDKPQGQGDGYTF.

The rearrangement uses TRBV27 and TRBJ1-1, with 8 bases matching TRBD1. Trimming cost V 0 bases and J 11 bases; bases outside gene matches: 11. CDR3 length equals 15 residues. Germline CDR1 and CDR2: MNHEY and SMNVEV (reference sequence). CDR3 coding DNA: TGTGCCAGCAGTTTATCGCCGGGGACAGGAGCTGTCGCTTTCTTT. This gives the protein CASSLSPGTGAVAFF.